The clone carrying this T cell receptor beta chain showed up just a few times. The data stem from a study of early T cells in non-severe SARS-CoV-2 infection. The CDR3 spans 16 residues. In germline, CDR1 is SEHNR, CDR2 FQNEAQ (reference sequence). V shed 4 bases and J 6 bases; nucleotides not matched to a gene: 8. A single record per CDR3 protein comes from TCRdb applying MiXCR to the 5' RACE reads. The data contain about 84,000 distinct CDR3 sequences, about 12% of them seen just once; the ten biggest clones take up roughly 3%. The gene calls are TRBV7-9 and TRBJ2-3; 12 nucleotides agree with TRBD2. The clonotype originates from an adult who was a healthcare worker with PCR-confirmed SARS-CoV-2 infection or an uninfected control (not recorded which). Sequenced input: whole blood. The CDR3 DNA follows: TGTGCCAGCAGCTCCCGACTAGCGGGAGCCTCGGATACGCAGTATTTT. This gives the protein CASSSRLAGASDTQYF.